This T cell receptor beta chain was found in a study of neurological immune-mediated disorders. Trimming shortened V by 1 base and J by 6 bases, and 13 bases separated the two germline ends. This CDR3 comprises 15 residues. The germline V gene encodes CDR1 SGHRS and CDR2 YFSETQ. This clonotype was picked up many times. TCRdb re-called the 5' RACE reads with MiXCR, one entry per CDR3 protein. Counted here are tens of thousands of distinct CDR3 sequences, roughly 7% occurring once; the ten biggest clones make up 4.4%. Sequencing was performed on PBMCs. The receptor comes from a woman between 40 and 55 years old in good health. The chain carries TRBV5-1 and TRBJ2-2; a weak D match, TRBD1 (5 bases). CDR3 DNA sequence: TGCGCCAGCAGCTTGTATCAGGGAACGGCCGGGGAGCTGTTTTTT. The encoded protein is CASSLYQGTAGELFF. Supplemented by reference TRBV5-1 and TRBJ2-2, the full variable domain reads KAGVTQTPRYLIKTRGQQVTLSCSPISGHRSVSWYQQTPGQGLQFLFEYFSETQRNKGNFPGRFSGRQFSNSRSEMNVSTLELGDSALYLCASSLYQGTAGELFFGEGSRLTVL.